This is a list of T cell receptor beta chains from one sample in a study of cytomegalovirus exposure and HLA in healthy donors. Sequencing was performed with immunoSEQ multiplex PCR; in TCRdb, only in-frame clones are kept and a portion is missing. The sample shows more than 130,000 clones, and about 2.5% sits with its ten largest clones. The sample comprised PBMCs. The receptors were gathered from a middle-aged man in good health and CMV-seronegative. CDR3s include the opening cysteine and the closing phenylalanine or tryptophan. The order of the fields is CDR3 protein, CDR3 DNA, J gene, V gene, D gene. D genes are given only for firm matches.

CDR3 protein: CAIGQGEGYTF; CDR3 DNA: TGTGCCATCGGCCAGGGGGAAGGCTACACCTTC; J gene: TRBJ1-2; V gene: TRBV10-3; D gene: TRBD1
CDR3 protein: CASSRVGMNTEAFF; CDR3 DNA: TGTGCCAGCAGCAGGGTGGGAATGAACACTGAAGCTTTCTTT; J gene: TRBJ1-1; V gene: TRBV25-1; D gene: NA
CDR3 protein: CASSRRAGLTGTGSTDTQYF; CDR3 DNA: TGTGCCAGCAGCCGCCGGGCAGGGCTAACCGGGACAGGAAGCACAGATACGCAGTATTTT; J gene: TRBJ2-3; V gene: TRBV4-2; D gene: TRBD1
CDR3 protein: CASSPTARVEHSPLHF; CDR3 DNA: TGTGCCAGCAGCCCCACCGCCAGGGTCGAACATTCACCCCTCCACTTT; J gene: TRBJ1-6; V gene: TRBV7-2; D gene: NA
CDR3 protein: CATQPGRSSYNEQFF; CDR3 DNA: TGTGCCACCCAACCCGGTAGGAGCTCCTACAATGAGCAGTTCTTC; J gene: TRBJ2-1; V gene: TRBV19; D gene: NA
CDR3 protein: CASSEIAGGPYEQFF; CDR3 DNA: TGTGCCAGCAGTGAAATAGCGGGGGGGCCCTATGAGCAGTTCTTC; J gene: TRBJ2-1; V gene: TRBV6-1; D gene: TRBD2
CDR3 protein: CASSAGTQSNQPQHF; CDR3 DNA: TGTGCCAGCAGCGCCGGGACTCAAAGCAATCAGCCCCAGCATTTT; J gene: TRBJ1-5; V gene: TRBV5-8; D gene: NA
CDR3 protein: CASSYPSTGNMNTEAFF; CDR3 DNA: TGCGCCAGCAGCTACCCCTCGACAGGGAATATGAACACTGAAGCTTTCTTT; J gene: TRBJ1-1; V gene: TRBV5-1; D gene: TRBD1
CDR3 protein: CASLSGTGSPGELFF; CDR3 DNA: TGTGCCAGTTTATCAGGGACAGGGTCTCCCGGGGAGCTGTTTTTT; J gene: TRBJ2-2; V gene: TRBV6-5; D gene: TRBD1
CDR3 protein: CASSLTSSYEQYF; CDR3 DNA: TGCGCCAGCAGCTTGACAAGCTCCTACGAGCAGTACTTC; J gene: TRBJ2-7; V gene: TRBV5-1; D gene: NA
CDR3 protein: CAISPTGNTEAFF; CDR3 DNA: TGTGCCATCAGCCCGACAGGTAACACTGAAGCTTTCTTT; J gene: TRBJ1-1; V gene: TRBV10-3; D gene: NA
CDR3 protein: CASSPPPGVSRTGELFF; CDR3 DNA: TGTGCCAGCAGCCCCCCCCCAGGGGTTAGTCGAACCGGGGAGCTGTTTTTT; J gene: TRBJ2-2; V gene: TRBV5-6; D gene: NA
CDR3 protein: CASSRGLAGGRETQYF; CDR3 DNA: TGTGCCAGTAGTAGGGGACTAGCGGGGGGGCGAGAGACCCAGTACTTC; J gene: TRBJ2-5; V gene: TRBV19; D gene: TRBD2
CDR3 protein: CASSLDGYSNQPQHF; CDR3 DNA: TGTGCCAGCAGCTTAGACGGGTATAGCAATCAGCCCCAGCATTTT; J gene: TRBJ1-5; V gene: TRBV7-2; D gene: NA
CDR3 protein: CSGNRDGNTEAFF; CDR3 DNA: TGCAGCGGCAACAGGGACGGGAACACTGAAGCTTTCTTT; J gene: TRBJ1-1; V gene: TRBV29-1; D gene: NA
CDR3 protein: CSAAYRGEAFF; CDR3 DNA: TGCAGTGCTGCATACAGGGGTGAAGCTTTCTTT; J gene: TRBJ1-1; V gene: TRBV20-1; D gene: TRBD1
CDR3 protein: CASSPTSGGVRETQYF; CDR3 DNA: TGCGCCAGCAGCCCTACTAGCGGGGGTGTCAGAGAGACCCAGTACTTC; J gene: TRBJ2-5; V gene: TRBV5-1; D gene: TRBD2
CDR3 protein: CASTLRDRGNYGYTF; CDR3 DNA: TGTGCCAGTACCCTCCGGGACAGGGGCAACTATGGCTACACCTTC; J gene: TRBJ1-2; V gene: TRBV19; D gene: TRBD1
CDR3 protein: CASSQRPGQGTGELFF; CDR3 DNA: TGCGCCAGCAGCCAACGGCCGGGACAGGGGACCGGGGAGCTGTTTTTT; J gene: TRBJ2-2; V gene: TRBV4-1; D gene: TRBD1
CDR3 protein: CASSLVGPLTDTQYF; CDR3 DNA: TGCGCCAGCAGCTTGGTGGGCCCCCTCACAGATACGCAGTATTTT; J gene: TRBJ2-3; V gene: TRBV5-1; D gene: NA
CDR3 protein: CASSQDGDSLYGYTF; CDR3 DNA: TGCGCCAGCAGCCAAGATGGGGACAGCCTCTATGGCTACACCTTC; J gene: TRBJ1-2; V gene: TRBV4-1; D gene: TRBD1
CDR3 protein: CASSLAGQGSYNSPLHF; CDR3 DNA: TGTGCCAGCAGCTTAGCCGGACAGGGGTCCTATAATTCACCCCTCCACTTT; J gene: TRBJ1-6; V gene: TRBV7-9; D gene: TRBD1
CDR3 protein: CSARSTGTSGGTTNTGELFF; CDR3 DNA: TGCAGCGCCAGGAGTACCGGGACTAGCGGGGGGACGACGAACACCGGGGAGCTGTTTTTT; J gene: TRBJ2-2; V gene: TRBV29-1; D gene: TRBD2
CDR3 protein: CASSLTANQPQHF; CDR3 DNA: TGTGCCAGCAGCTTAACAGCGAATCAGCCCCAGCATTTT; J gene: TRBJ1-5; V gene: TRBV7-3; D gene: NA
CDR3 protein: CASSRRTEIYEQYF; CDR3 DNA: TGTGCCAGCAGCCGCCGGACAGAGATCTACGAGCAGTACTTC; J gene: TRBJ2-7; V gene: TRBV7-2; D gene: NA
CDR3 protein: CASSSGLAGGRMDTQYF; CDR3 DNA: TGCGCCAGCAGCTCGGGTTTAGCGGGGGGCCGGATGGATACGCAGTATTTT; J gene: TRBJ2-3; V gene: TRBV5-1; D gene: TRBD2
CDR3 protein: CASSRGLDQETQYF; CDR3 DNA: TGTGCCAGCAGTAGAGGACTAGACCAAGAGACCCAGTACTTC; J gene: TRBJ2-5; V gene: TRBV27; D gene: TRBD2
CDR3 protein: CASSEGQGPFYGYTF; CDR3 DNA: TGTGCCAGCAGTGAGGGACAGGGCCCTTTCTATGGCTACACCTTC; J gene: TRBJ1-2; V gene: TRBV6-1; D gene: TRBD1
CDR3 protein: CASLGGGRNTGELFF; CDR3 DNA: TGTGCCAGCCTTGGGGGGGGTCGGAACACCGGGGAGCTGTTTTTT; J gene: TRBJ2-2; V gene: TRBV7-9; D gene: TRBD2
CDR3 protein: CAWSVPSTGELFF; CDR3 DNA: TGTGCCTGGAGTGTCCCCAGTACCGGGGAGCTGTTTTTT; J gene: TRBJ2-2; V gene: TRBV30; D gene: NA
CDR3 protein: CASSVSPVGYTF; CDR3 DNA: TGTGCCAGCAGTGTTAGCCCGGTTGGCTACACCTTC; J gene: TRBJ1-2; V gene: TRBV2; D gene: NA
CDR3 protein: CASSPVSSGNTIYF; CDR3 DNA: TGCGCCAGCAGTCCGGTATCCTCTGGAAACACCATATATTTT; J gene: TRBJ1-3; V gene: TRBV4-3; D gene: NA
CDR3 protein: CASSYRTLTNEKLFF; CDR3 DNA: TGTGCCAGCAGTTATAGAACCCTAACTAATGAAAAACTGTTTTTT; J gene: TRBJ1-4; V gene: TRBV6-5; D gene: NA
CDR3 protein: CASGSFGGVAAGYTF; CDR3 DNA: TGTGCTAGTGGTTCCTTTGGAGGGGTAGCGGCTGGCTACACCTTC; J gene: TRBJ1-2; V gene: TRBV12-5; D gene: NA
CDR3 protein: CAISDRDFSGGPGGDTQYF; CDR3 DNA: TGTGCCATCAGTGACCGAGATTTTAGCGGGGGCCCTGGGGGAGATACGCAGTATTTT; J gene: TRBJ2-3; V gene: TRBV10-3; D gene: TRBD2
CDR3 protein: CASSPTRGVNQPQHF; CDR3 DNA: TGTGCCAGCAGTCCGACACGGGGAGTCAATCAGCCCCAGCATTTT; J gene: TRBJ1-5; V gene: TRBV28; D gene: NA
CDR3 protein: CASSLGGGRNEQFF; CDR3 DNA: TGCGCCAGCAGCCTTGGGGGGGGGCGGAATGAGCAGTTCTTC; J gene: TRBJ2-1; V gene: TRBV4-1; D gene: NA
CDR3 protein: CASSSLLAGGNEQFF; CDR3 DNA: TGCGCCAGCAGCTCCCTACTAGCGGGGGGCAATGAGCAGTTCTTC; J gene: TRBJ2-1; V gene: TRBV5-1; D gene: TRBD2
CDR3 protein: CASSTTIGGEQYF; CDR3 DNA: TGTGCCAGCAGCACAACGATCGGGGGGGAGCAGTACTTC; J gene: TRBJ2-7; V gene: TRBV9; D gene: TRBD2
CDR3 protein: CASRQGVDNSPLHF; CDR3 DNA: TGTGCCAGCAGACAGGGGGTCGATAATTCACCCCTCCACTTT; J gene: TRBJ1-6; V gene: TRBV2; D gene: TRBD1
CDR3 protein: CASSERWGPLYGYTF; CDR3 DNA: TGTGCCAGCAGTGAACGATGGGGCCCGCTCTATGGCTACACCTTC; J gene: TRBJ1-2; V gene: TRBV2; D gene: NA
CDR3 protein: CASSPRGSQETQYF; CDR3 DNA: TGTGCCAGCAGCCCTCGAGGGAGCCAAGAGACCCAGTACTTC; J gene: TRBJ2-5; V gene: TRBV5-4; D gene: NA
CDR3 protein: CASSLAGDTGELFF; CDR3 DNA: TGTGCCAGCAGCTTAGCAGGGGACACCGGGGAGCTGTTTTTT; J gene: TRBJ2-2; V gene: TRBV7-9; D gene: NA
CDR3 protein: CASSAGQGASYEQYF; CDR3 DNA: TGTGCCAGCAGCGCCGGACAGGGGGCATCCTACGAGCAGTACTTC; J gene: TRBJ2-7; V gene: TRBV9; D gene: TRBD1
CDR3 protein: CASSVEAGLTYEQYF; CDR3 DNA: TGTGCCAGCAGCGTAGAGGCAGGTCTTACCTACGAGCAGTACTTC; J gene: TRBJ2-7; V gene: TRBV9; D gene: NA
CDR3 protein: CASSSAQLAESTDTQYF; CDR3 DNA: TGTGCCAGCAGTTCCGCCCAACTAGCGGAGAGCACAGATACGCAGTATTTT; J gene: TRBJ2-3; V gene: TRBV27; D gene: TRBD2
CDR3 protein: CASSLFPGQAIF; CDR3 DNA: TGTGCCAGCAGCCTCTTTCCGGGACAGGCGATTTTC; J gene: TRBJ2-7; V gene: TRBV7-9; D gene: TRBD1
CDR3 protein: CASSPPGQAFSNQPQHF; CDR3 DNA: TGTGCCAGTAGCCCGCCGGGACAGGCATTTAGCAATCAGCCCCAGCATTTT; J gene: TRBJ1-5; V gene: TRBV19; D gene: TRBD1
CDR3 protein: CASSRGLSSAYEQYF; CDR3 DNA: TGCGCCAGCAGCCGGGGACTAAGCAGCGCCTACGAGCAGTACTTC; J gene: TRBJ2-7; V gene: TRBV4-1; D gene: TRBD2
CDR3 protein: CASSQDQPPGVGYGYTF; CDR3 DNA: TGCGCCAGCAGCCAAGATCAGCCCCCAGGGGTAGGGTATGGCTACACCTTC; J gene: TRBJ1-2; V gene: TRBV4-3; D gene: NA
CDR3 protein: CASSYSGRVTYEQYF; CDR3 DNA: TGTGCCAGCAGTTACTCGGGCAGGGTAACCTACGAGCAGTACTTC; J gene: TRBJ2-7; V gene: TRBV6-5; D gene: NA
CDR3 protein: CASSPAGAQETQYF; CDR3 DNA: TGTGCCAGCAGCCCCGCGGGGGCCCAAGAGACCCAGTACTTC; J gene: TRBJ2-5; V gene: TRBV7-3; D gene: NA
CDR3 protein: CASSEMGGRTGELFF; CDR3 DNA: TGCGCCAGCAGTGAAATGGGGGGGCGGACCGGGGAGCTGTTTTTT; J gene: TRBJ2-2; V gene: TRBV10-2; D gene: NA
CDR3 protein: CASNPRAGKSNQPQHF; CDR3 DNA: TGTGCCAGCAACCCCCGGGCAGGGAAGAGCAATCAGCCCCAGCATTTT; J gene: TRBJ1-5; V gene: TRBV28; D gene: NA
CDR3 protein: CASSRREAGANSPLHF; CDR3 DNA: TGTGCCAGCAGCCGGCGGGAGGCAGGGGCGAATTCACCCCTCCACTTT; J gene: TRBJ1-6; V gene: TRBV5-6; D gene: NA
CDR3 protein: CASSQEIWGGSSGHEQYF; CDR3 DNA: TGCGCCAGCAGCCAAGAAATTTGGGGGGGGAGTTCGGGGCACGAGCAGTACTTC; J gene: TRBJ2-7; V gene: TRBV4-3; D gene: TRBD2
CDR3 protein: CASRLDSGNTIYF; CDR3 DNA: TGTGCCAGCAGGCTAGACAGTGGAAACACCATATATTTT; J gene: TRBJ1-3; V gene: TRBV7-9; D gene: NA
CDR3 protein: CASSRSTIGESGNTIYF; CDR3 DNA: TGTGCCAGCAGCCGATCTACTATCGGGGAGTCTGGAAACACCATATATTTT; J gene: TRBJ1-3; V gene: TRBV27; D gene: NA
CDR3 protein: CASSPWGAGASSSYNEQFF; CDR3 DNA: TGTGCCAGCAGCCCCTGGGGAGCGGGGGCCTCCAGCTCCTACAATGAGCAGTTCTTC; J gene: TRBJ2-1; V gene: TRBV7-9; D gene: TRBD2
CDR3 protein: CASGAGDISSYEQYF; CDR3 DNA: TGTGCCAGCGGGGCAGGGGACATAAGCTCCTACGAGCAGTACTTC; J gene: TRBJ2-7; V gene: TRBV28; D gene: NA